The T cell receptor beta chain under discussion was sequenced for a study of PD-L1 blockade in urothelial cancer. Study summary: Blood underwent analysis 3 weeks (second dose) and 6 weeks after treatment began.

Time point meaning: pretreatment peripheral blood. Assay: immunoSEQ multiplex PCR; the TCRdb copy retains only in-frame clones and omits some. The data show tens of thousands of clones, roughly 84% seen once. Looked up from germline, CDR1 is SGHDT and CDR2 is YYEEEE. CDR3 length: 16 residues. V dropped 4 bases and J dropped 6; count of bases not matched to a gene: 13. Sequences were derived from PBMCs, sampled around atezolizumab (anti-PD-L1) treatment. J is TRBJ2-7 and V is TRBV5-6; 10 bases are a match to TRBD1. This sequence originates from a man aged 55 to 70 with urothelial cancer. The CDR3 DNA sequence: TGTGCCAGCAGCCGGGGATACAGACAGGGGGCAGGCGAGCAGTACTTC. It encodes CASSRGYRQGAGEQYF. The full variable domain, completed using reference TRBV5-6 and TRBJ2-7, is DAGVTQSPTHLIKTRGQQVTLRCSPKSGHDTVSWYQQALGQGPQFIFQYYEEEERQRGNFPDRFSGHQFPNYSSELNVNALLLGDSALYLCASSRGYRQGAGEQYFGPGTRLTVT.